This entry is about one T cell receptor (beta chain). After removal of 0 bases from V and 3 bases from J, the junction contained 3 bases not matched to a gene. The length of the CDR3 is 16 residues. Germline V gene lookup returns CDR1 MNHNS and CDR2 SASEGT. These data come from a study of OX40 agonist ivuxolimab in advanced cancers. At the level of the study: Ivuxolimab is a fully human IgG2 antibody that activates OX40 (CD134). Patients with prior anti-PD-1, anti-PD-L1 or anti-CTLA-4 therapy were eligible; 35% to 45% had some. Partial responses, seen in three patients, involved one hepatocellular carcinoma and two cutaneous melanomas.

The protocol was immunoSEQ multiplex PCR, while the TCRdb copy is restricted to in-frame clones and leaves out a portion. The sample has almost 90,000 clones, approximately 87% seen once; the top ten hold about 1.5%. Baseline was the first blood sampling point, followed by cycle 4 day 1 and cycle 7 day 1. This chain joins TRBV6-1 and TRBJ1-2; the match to TRBD1 covers 11 bases. Sequenced here: CD4+ or CD8+ T cells sorted from blood, sampled in a trial of the OX40 agonist ivuxolimab. The clonotype was recovered from an adult with an advanced solid tumor such as melanoma, head and neck, liver or kidney cancer. The CDR3 loop is CASSEAWDRGDYGYTF. The CDR3 nucleotides read TGTGCCAGCAGTGAAGCGTGGGACAGGGGGGACTATGGCTACACCTTC.